This record looks at one TCR beta chain sequence and its context. The sample belongs to a study of blood T cell repertoires in COVID-19. Overall study: The study drew acute and convalescent COVID-19 samples from the United States, Italy and Spain.

This table comes from immunoSEQ multiplex PCR, and its TCRdb copy is limited to in-frame clones, with some not included. The sample consists of 200,000 to 250,000 clones, 70% to 90% of them appearing once. This CDR3 contains 14 residues. Trimming shortened V by 5 bases and J by 10 bases, and 18 bases separated the two germline ends. The germline V gene has CDR1 SGHVS and CDR2 FQNEAQ. The J gene is TRBJ2-1, the V gene TRBV7-8; D might be TRBD1 (6 bases). Sequencing was carried out using PBMCs or T cells enriched from blood (not recorded which). The origin of this receptor is a woman in her forties or fifties with acute COVID-19. Here the CDR3 reads CASSPKTGQGEQFF. The CDR3 region has the DNA TGTGCCAGCAGCCCGAAAACAGGGCAGGGGGAGCAGTTCTTC.